This passage covers 27 T cell receptor beta chains from one sample sequenced in a study of B cell selection in AIRE deficiency. Clones were sequenced by immunoSEQ multiplex PCR, and TCRdb holds only the in-frame ones, with some missing. The sample consists of tens of thousands of clones, 85% to 95% of them appearing once. Sorted regulatory T cells were CD4-positive, CD25-high and CD127-low or negative. The sequenced material came from CD4+CD25+ Tregs sorted from PBMCs. Receptors were obtained from a human donor in good health.

The V gene is TRBV6-5, the J gene TRBJ1-2; 7 nucleotides agree with TRBD1. This CDR3 has 14 residues. Trimming cost V 4 bases and J 5 bases; bases outside gene matches: 7. Germline V gene data show CDR1 as MNHEY and CDR2 as SVGAGI. CDR3 bases: TGTGCCAGCAGTTTCCGTGGGACAGCGTATGGCTACACCTTC. It yields the protein CASSFRGTAYGYTF.

This chain connects TRBV6-1 to TRBJ2-7, with D possibly being TRBD1 (5 bases). Trimming took 3 bases from V and 6 from J, leaving 12 bases between them. The CDR3 totals 13 residues. In germline, CDR1 is MNHNS, CDR2 SASEGT. The CDR3 sequence is CASSDRVAREQYF. The CDR3 DNA reads TGTGCCAGCAGTGACAGGGTAGCTCGCGAGCAGTACTTC.

The chain is built from TRBV18 and TRBJ2-2; the D gene is possibly TRBD1 (6 bases). Trimming pared 4 bases from V and 8 bases from J, leaving 17 bases between. Per germline, CDR1 KGHSH and CDR2 LQKENI. The CDR3 has 15 residues. CDR3 nucleotide sequence: TGTGCCAGCTCACTTGGACAGCCTCGGCTGGGGGAGCTGTTTTTT. Protein sequence: CASSLGQPRLGELFF.

The chain joins TRBV7-6 to TRBJ2-1; 8 positions agree with TRBD1. The length of the CDR3 is 14 residues. CDR1 SGHVS and CDR2 FNYEAQ come from the germline V gene. Trimming cost V 4 bases and J 12 bases; bases outside gene matches: 11. The CDR3 protein is CASSSDRGGLSQFF. In DNA form, the CDR3 reads TGTGCCAGCAGCTCTGACAGGGGCGGTCTCTCGCAGTTCTTC.

Concerning this clone: No conserved phenylalanine or tryptophan ends this CDR3, so it is likely a read error. The chain couples TRBV6-1 to TRBJ1-2; 7 bases line up with TRBD1. Losses at the gene ends were 2 bases for V and 7 bases for J; bases not matched to a gene: 16. Germline-derived CDR1 and CDR2 are MNHNS and SASEGT. This CDR3 is built from 17 residues. This CDR3 reads CASSEISAGTAGGGYTL. For the CDR3, the DNA is TGTGCCAGCAGTGAAATTTCGGCCGGGACAGCGGGCGGTGGCTACACCCTC.

The J gene is TRBJ2-6, the V gene TRBV19; D possibly uses TRBD1 or TRBD2 (6 bases each). The CDR3 covers 18 residues. Between the trimmed V and J ends, which lost 2 bases and 1 base, there was a span of 15 bases. Germline lookup yields CDR1 LNHDA and CDR2 SQIVND (reference sequence). The CDR3 region has the DNA TGTGCCAGTAGTATAATGGGGGGCAGGATGTCTGGGGCCAACGTCCTGACTTTC. As protein: CASSIMGGRMSGANVLTF.

The chain links TRBV18 to TRBJ2-2; the match to TRBD2 covers 8 bases. Germline trimming cut 2 bases from V and 5 bases from J; bases unmatched to any gene: 7. Germline V gene data show CDR1 as KGHSH and CDR2 as LQKENI. The CDR3 length is 16 residues. The CDR3 nucleotides are TGTGCCAGCTCACCAGGGAGCGGGAGAGGTACCGGGGAGCTGTTTTTT. This codes for CASSPGSGRGTGELFF. Full variable domain (rest looked up from reference TRBV18 and TRBJ2-2): NAGVMQNPRHLVRRRGQEARLRCSPMKGHSHVYWYRQLPEEGLKFMVYLQKENIIDESGMPKERFSAEFPKEGPSILRIQQVVRGDSAAYFCASSPGSGRGTGELFFGEGSRLTVL.

V is TRBV18 and J is TRBJ2-1; D uncertain. The V gene lost 3 bases and the J gene lost 0 bases, with 9 bases spanning the gap. This CDR3 comprises 15 residues. CDR1 and CDR2 (germline): KGHSH, LQKENI. The CDR3 sequence is CASSPLPASYNEQFF. The DNA for the CDR3 is TGTGCCAGCTCACCGTTACCCGCCTCCTACAATGAGCAGTTCTTC.

The chain couples TRBV7-2 to TRBJ2-7; 10 positions match TRBD2. The germline V gene encodes CDR1 SGHTA and CDR2 FQGNSA. The length of the CDR3 is 18 residues. The J segment lost 0 bases and the V segment lost 2 bases, leaving 10 bases of the junction unmatched. CDR3 loop: CASSLFPSGSFGSYEQYF. For the CDR3, the DNA is TGTGCCAGCAGCTTATTCCCTAGCGGGAGCTTTGGCTCCTACGAGCAGTACTTC.

This clone was recorded once. V usage is TRBV11-2 and J usage is TRBJ2-5; D may correspond to TRBD1 or TRBD2 (5 bases each). CDR1 and CDR2 from the germline V gene are SGHAT and FQNNGV. There are 14 residues in the CDR3. V shed 4 bases and J shed 2 bases, with 11 bases lying between them. CDR3 nucleotide sequence: TGTGCCAGCAGCTCGGGGCAGCAACAAGAGACCCAGTACTTC. Its translation is CASSSGQQQETQYF.

The chain combines TRBV5-4 with TRBJ2-5; D unclear. Trimming cost V 3 bases and J 5 bases, with 17 bases left between them. Germline V CDR1 and CDR2: SGHNT, YYREEE (reference sequence). The CDR3 is 15 residues long. The CDR3 region is CASSSGDNPVETQYF. The CDR3 DNA follows: TGTGCCAGCAGCTCGGGTGACAACCCTGTGGAGACCCAGTACTTC.

The rearrangement uses TRBV10-3 and TRBJ1-1; D remains unclear. Germline lookup yields CDR1 ENHRY and CDR2 SYGVKD. The CDR3 contains 15 residues. V was cut by 2 bases and J by 1 base, with 11 bases left in between. This CDR3 is CAISEPGLRNTEAFF. CDR3 coding DNA: TGTGCCATCAGTGAGCCCGGACTGAGGAACACTGAAGCTTTCTTT.

The chain combines TRBV6-1 with TRBJ2-1; tentative D call: TRBD2 (7 bases). Trimming took 0 bases from V and 1 from J, leaving 16 bases between them. CDR1 and CDR2 from the germline V gene are MNHNS and SASEGT. This CDR3 comprises 18 residues. CDR3 amino acids: CASSEARGASGSYNEQFF. The DNA for the CDR3 is TGTGCCAGCAGTGAAGCTCGGGGGGCTAGCGGATCCTACAATGAGCAGTTCTTC.

The chain is built from TRBV10-2 and TRBJ2-5; a possible D gene is TRBD2 (5 bases). Trimming removed 6 bases at V and 0 bases at J, with 11 bases between. CDR3 length: 14 amino acids. Germline CDR1 is WSHSY and CDR2 is SAAADI. The CDR3 region is CASRGLLYQETQYF. CDR3 in DNA: TGCGCCAGCAGAGGACTTCTATACCAAGAGACCCAGTACTTC.

The chain is built from TRBV18 and TRBJ2-1, with 9 positions matching TRBD2. The V and J ends lost 10 bases and 2 bases, in that order; junction bases with no gene match: 3. This CDR3 is 13 amino acids long. Looked up from germline, CDR1 is KGHSH and CDR2 is LQKENI. The CDR3 nucleotides read TGTGCCACGCCTAGCGGGGCCTACAATGAGCAGTTCTTC. This gives the protein CATPSGAYNEQFF.

The chain has TRBV11-2 and TRBJ1-3; D ambiguous. Trimming removed 5 bases from V and 4 bases from J, with 12 bases in between. This CDR3 has 14 amino acids. The germline V gene encodes CDR1 SGHAT and CDR2 FQNNGV. The DNA of the CDR3 is TGTGCCAGCAGCCCCTTTCCAAGAGGAAACACCATATATTTT. This translates into CASSPFPRGNTIYF. The variable domain in full, completed from reference TRBV11-2 and TRBJ1-3, reads EAGVAQSPRYKIIEKRQSVAFWCNPISGHATLYWYQQILGQGPKLLIQFQNNGVVDDSQLPKDRFSAERLKGVDSTLKIQPAKLEDSAVYLCASSPFPRGNTIYFGEGSWLTVV.

V is TRBV21-1 and J is TRBJ2-7; no DNA check was done on the table's D call, TRBD2. TRBV21-1 is recorded as a pseudogene. This CDR3 comprises 18 residues. For the CDR3, the DNA is TGTGCCAGCAGCACAGGAACTAGCGGACCGTCGAGCTCCTACGAGCAGTACTTC. Translating gives CASSTGTSGPSSSYEQYF.

This chain links TRBV2 with TRBJ2-7; tentatively, D is TRBD1 (6 bases). Germline loops: CDR1 SNHLY, CDR2 FYNNEI. This CDR3 has 16 residues. The V end lost 4 bases, the J end lost 0 bases, and 16 bases lay between the germline ends. The CDR3: CASSGGAGGLSYEQYF. Written as DNA, the CDR3 is TGTGCCAGCAGTGGGGGTGCTGGGGGCCTCTCCTACGAGCAGTACTTC. Complete variable domain (other parts from reference TRBV2 and TRBJ2-7): EPEVTQTPSHQVTQMGQEVILRCVPISNHLYFYWYRQILGQKVEFLVSFYNNEISEKSEIFDDQFSVERPDGSNFTLKIRSTKLEDSAMYFCASSGGAGGLSYEQYFGPGTRLTVT.

The chain combines TRBV6-1 with TRBJ2-7; the D is unclear. Deletions cut 2 bases from V and 0 bases from J, with 11 bases between. The germline V gene has CDR1 MNHNS and CDR2 SASEGT. The CDR3 consists of 15 residues. The CDR3 loop reads CASSEPSALSYEQYF. DNA for the CDR3: TGTGCCAGCAGTGAACCCTCAGCCCTCTCCTACGAGCAGTACTTC.

The V gene is TRBV5-4, the J gene TRBJ2-3, with TRBD1 matching 10 bases. After removal of 4 bases from V and 1 base from J, the junction contained 3 bases not matched to a gene. CDR3 length: 15 residues. Per the germline V gene, CDR1 is SGHNT and CDR2 is YYREEE (reference sequence). CDR3 coding DNA: TGTGCCAGCAGCGGGGGGACAGGGGGCACAGATACGCAGTATTTT. The encoded protein is CASSGGTGGTDTQYF.

The V gene is TRBV11-2, the J gene TRBJ2-3; D gene uncertain. V was pared by 1 base and J by 1 base, with 9 bases between. This CDR3 has 15 residues. Germline CDR1 reads SGHAT; CDR2 reads FQNNGV. The CDR3, as DNA: TGTGCCAGCAGCTTAGTGCCTTCACGCACAGATACGCAGTATTTT. This gives the protein CASSLVPSRTDTQYF.

The chain uses TRBV19 and TRBJ2-5, with D unclear. Deletions cut 3 bases from V and 2 bases from J, with 7 bases between. Looked up from germline, CDR1 is LNHDA and CDR2 is SQIVND (reference sequence). The CDR3 length is 13 residues. The CDR3 loop is CASSMDTQETQYF. The DNA for the CDR3 is TGTGCCAGTAGTATGGATACACAAGAGACCCAGTACTTC.

The chain's CDR3 is CSASPTGVGASSYNEQFF. The CDR3 nucleotides read TGCAGCGCTAGCCCGACAGGGGTAGGGGCCAGCTCCTACAATGAGCAGTTCTTC. The gene calls are TRBV29-1 and TRBJ2-1; 8 nucleotides line up with TRBD1. Germline values: CDR1 SQVTM, CDR2 ANQGSEA. There are 18 residues in the CDR3. V lost 7 bases, J lost 0 bases, and 17 bases stayed unmatched.

V and J are TRBV10-3 and TRBJ2-1, with TRBD2 identical over 14 bases. The V gene end was trimmed by 8 bases and the J gene end by 8 bases; junction bases not matched to a gene: 2. From germline, CDR1 is ENHRY and CDR2 SYGVKD. The CDR3 totals 13 residues. DNA of the CDR3: TGTGCCATCGGGACTAGCGGGGGTTATGAGCAGTTCTTC. Translating gives CAIGTSGGYEQFF.

The count of this clone is one. This chain connects TRBV5-5 to TRBJ2-5; 7 bases match TRBD2. The germline gives CDR1 SGHKS, CDR2 YYEKEE (reference sequence). J gave up 3 bases and V 4 bases, and 18 bases lay outside the gene matches. The CDR3 extends over 18 amino acids. The CDR3 bases are TGTGCCAGCAGCGGCGGGACTAAGGTGTTTCGCGGGGAAGAGACCCAGTACTTC. Translation gives CASSGGTKVFRGEETQYF.

V gene TRBV6-1 combines with J gene TRBJ2-3; D unresolved. There are 13 residues in the CDR3. In germline, CDR1 is MNHNS, CDR2 SASEGT. V gave up 2 bases and J gave up 6 bases, with 9 bases separating them. The CDR3 DNA reads TGTGCCAGCAGTGAAATTGTCGCCGATACGCAGTATTTT. Translating it yields CASSEIVADTQYF.

The V and J genes are TRBV29-1 and TRBJ1-4; 7 nucleotides agree with TRBD1. The germline CDR1 and CDR2 sequences are SQVTM and ANQGSEA. The CDR3 has 15 residues. V lost 0 bases and J lost 7; bases outside the gene matches: 8. In nucleotides, the CDR3 is TGCAGCGTTGAAGATCGAGGCAGGGGGAGTGAAAAACTGTTTTTT. This sequence encodes CSVEDRGRGSEKLFF.